Listed below are T cell receptor beta chains from one sample, sequenced in a study of T cells after yellow fever vaccination. MiXCR, run by TCRdb on the 5' RACE reads, gives a single entry per CDR3 protein. The sample holds just under 600,000 distinct CDR3 sequences, roughly 13% seen once. The sample in question was PBMCs, obtained on the day of the yellow fever booster vaccination. These receptors originate from a young man who received the YFV17D yellow fever vaccine. CDR3s leave out the opening cysteine and the closing phenylalanine or tryptophan. The D gene is left open where the match is weak.

j_call v_call d_call cdr3_aa
TRBJ2-1 TRBV15 . ATSRDFSQQF
TRBJ1-1 TRBV25-1 . ASRRGSVGRGPEAF
TRBJ2-1 TRBV20-1 TRBD1 SARDTGTGGGIEQF
TRBJ1-2 TRBV4-3 . ASSQDLRGNYGYT
TRBJ2-1 TRBV4-2 TRBD1 ASSPGQGAKDEQF
TRBJ2-3 TRBV9 . ASSVGVGASRDTQY
TRBJ2-5 TRBV7-2 TRBD1 ASSFPGTEETQY
TRBJ2-5 TRBV7-2 . ASSIDRVQETQY
TRBJ2-7 TRBV14 TRBD1 ASSRIRGSQY
TRBJ1-1 TRBV30 . AWSGQLNTEAF
TRBJ2-3 TRBV12-3/TRBV12-4 TRBD1 ASSGQGARTDTQY
TRBJ2-1 TRBV5-1 TRBD2 ASSFSGVGYNEQF
TRBJ2-1 TRBV5-1 . ASTLDSSSYNEQF
TRBJ1-5 TRBV12-3/TRBV12-4 . ASSFSGAGAWAQH
TRBJ1-1 TRBV7-2 TRBD1 ASRLGTAVNTEAF
TRBJ2-1 TRBV20-1 TRBD2 SANYGTSSHNEQF